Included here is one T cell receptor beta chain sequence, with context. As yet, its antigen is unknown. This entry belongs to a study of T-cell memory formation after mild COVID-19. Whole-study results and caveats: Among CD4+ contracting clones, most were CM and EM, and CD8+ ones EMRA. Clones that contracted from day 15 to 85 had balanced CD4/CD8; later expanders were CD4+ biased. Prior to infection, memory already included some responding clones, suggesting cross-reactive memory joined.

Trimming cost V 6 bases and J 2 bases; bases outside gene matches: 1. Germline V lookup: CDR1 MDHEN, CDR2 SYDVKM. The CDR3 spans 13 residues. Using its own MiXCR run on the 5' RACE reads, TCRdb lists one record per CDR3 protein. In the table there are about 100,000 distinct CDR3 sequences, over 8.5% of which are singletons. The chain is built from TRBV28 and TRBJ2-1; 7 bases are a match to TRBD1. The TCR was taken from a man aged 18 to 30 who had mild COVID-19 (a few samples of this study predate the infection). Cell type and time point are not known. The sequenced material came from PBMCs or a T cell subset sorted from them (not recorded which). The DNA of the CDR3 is TGTGCCAGCAGGCAGGGGGCCTACAATGAGCAGTTCTTC. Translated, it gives CASRQGAYNEQFF.